The rows below give T cell receptor beta chains drawn from one sample of a study of blood T cell repertoires in COVID-19. Assay used: immunoSEQ multiplex PCR; TCRdb lists only in-frame clones, some missing. The sample has over 200,000 clones, just under 85% seen once. The source material was PBMCs or T cells enriched from blood (not recorded which). These receptors were obtained from a man in his forties or fifties who had recovered from COVID-19. The CDR3 runs from the conserved cysteine through the conserved F or W. The order of the fields is clone size, V gene, CDR3 length, J gene, D gene, CDR3 protein, CDR3 DNA. A D gene is named only where the DNA matches it firmly. Clone size appears in some rows only: once, few, many, or a class for an expanded clone.

>.|TRBV13|14|TRBJ2-3|TRBD2
CASSSRGSTDTQYF
TGTGCCAGCAGCTCGCGGGGGAGTACGGATACGCAGTATTTT
>few|TRBV27|15|TRBJ2-5|.
CASSLGGASGETQYF
TGTGCCAGCAGTTTAGGGGGGGCTTCGGGGGAGACCCAGTACTTC
>.|TRBV7-3|19|TRBJ2-6|.
CASSLSGGFSSPGANVLTF
TGTGCCAGCAGCTTAAGCGGGGGCTTTTCTTCCCCTGGGGCCAACGTCCTGACTTTC
>.|TRBV9|13|TRBJ1-2|.
CASSPRQRYGYTF
TGTGCCAGCAGCCCTCGACAGAGATATGGCTACACCTTC
>few|TRBV3-1/TRBV3-2|15|TRBJ2-1|TRBD1
CASSPSGGSYNEQFF
TGTGCCAGCAGCCCCTCAGGGGGTTCCTACAATGAGCAGTTCTTC
>.|TRBV4-2|15|TRBJ1-6|.
CASSQDPLGGSPLHF
TGTGCCAGCAGCCAAGATCCGCTCGGGGGTTCACCCCTCCACTTT
>.|TRBV19|13|TRBJ2-5|.
CASSTGDRETQYF
TGTGCCAGTAGTACAGGGGATCGCGAGACCCAGTACTTC
>few|TRBV2|12|TRBJ1-6|.
CASSVGDSPLHF
TGTGCCAGCAGTGTAGGAGATTCACCCCTCCACTTT
>.|TRBV28|15|TRBJ1-5|TRBD1
CASRPGTGANQPQHF
TGTGCCAGCAGGCCGGGGACAGGGGCGAATCAGCCCCAGCATTTT
>.|TRBV6-2/TRBV6-3|13|TRBJ1-2|.
CASSKRDTNGYTF
TGTGCCAGCAGTAAACGGGACACCAATGGCTACACCTTC
>.|TRBV27|14|TRBJ1-6|.
CASSFRTPNSPLHF
TGTGCCAGCAGTTTTAGGACACCTAATTCACCCCTCCACTTT
>once|TRBV27|14|TRBJ1-2|.
CASSFGPGQRVYTF
TGTGCCAGCAGTTTCGGCCCAGGACAGAGGGTCTACACCTTC
>.|TRBV5-1|17|TRBJ2-1|.
CASSQAAGGSSYNEQFF
TGCGCCAGCAGCCAAGCCGCAGGGGGGAGCTCCTACAATGAGCAGTTCTTC
>.|TRBV11-2|15|TRBJ2-3|TRBD2
CASSRLAGGTDTQYF
TGTGCCAGCAGCCGGCTAGCGGGAGGGACAGATACGCAGTATTTT
>once|TRBV5-6|16|TRBJ1-6|.
CASSLGVMAYNSPLHF
TGTGCCAGCAGCTTGGGCGTAATGGCCTATAATTCACCCCTCCACTTT
>once|TRBV6-2/TRBV6-3|18|TRBJ2-7|TRBD2
CASSYSIDFGTSPYEQYF
TGTGCCAGCAGTTACTCGATAGACTTTGGGACTAGCCCCTACGAGCAGTACTTC
>.|TRBV27|15|TRBJ2-7|TRBD1
CASSPTGVGAYEQYF
TGTGCCAGCAGTCCAACAGGGGTTGGGGCCTACGAGCAGTACTTC
>.|TRBV16|15|TRBJ2-3|TRBD1
CASSHLRDREDTQYF
TGTGCCAGCAGCCACCTACGGGACAGGGAAGATACGCAGTATTTT
>.|TRBV7-8|18|TRBJ1-5|.
CASSLALMGQTANQPQHF
TGTGCCAGCAGCTTAGCGCTAATGGGGCAGACCGCCAATCAGCCCCAGCATTTT
>.|TRBV5-4|14|TRBJ1-1|.
CASSLEAGNTEAFF
TGTGCCAGCAGCTTGGAGGCAGGGAACACTGAAGCTTTCTTT
>.|TRBV19|15|TRBJ2-7|TRBD2
CASSILTSRPYEQYF
TGTGCCAGTAGTATCTTGACTAGCCGACCCTACGAGCAGTACTTC
>.|TRBV28|14|TRBJ1-2|TRBD1
CASCRDRANYGYTF
TGTGCCAGCTGCAGGGACAGGGCTAACTATGGCTACACCTTC
>.|TRBV7-9|14|TRBJ2-7|.
CASSPEGRTYEQYF
TGTGCCAGCAGCCCCGAAGGGAGGACCTACGAGCAGTACTTC
>.|TRBV5-4|17|TRBJ2-3|TRBD2
CASSGWPASGRTDTQYF
TGTGCCAGCAGCGGGTGGCCAGCTAGCGGGAGAACAGATACGCAGTATTTT
>.|TRBV11-3|14|TRBJ2-4|.
CASSQAGAKNIQYF
TGTGCCAGCAGCCAGGCAGGCGCCAAAAACATTCAGTACTTC
>.|TRBV6-5|13|TRBJ2-5|.
CASSTVAEETQYF
TGTGCCAGCAGTACTGTAGCGGAAGAGACCCAGTACTTC
>.|TRBV7-3|15|TRBJ2-2|.
CASSFSGVGTGELFF
TGTGCCAGCAGCTTTAGCGGAGTAGGCACCGGGGAGCTGTTTTTT
>.|TRBV9|12|TRBJ2-7|TRBD1
CASSVGQGVQYF
TGTGCCAGCAGCGTTGGACAGGGCGTGCAGTACTTC
>few|TRBV2|13|TRBJ1-1|.
CASSLQLNTEAFF
TGTGCCAGCAGTTTACAGTTGAACACTGAAGCTTTCTTT
>.|TRBV19|13|TRBJ2-1|.
CASSTLSYNEQFF
TGTGCCAGTAGTACCCTCAGCTACAATGAGCAGTTCTTC
>.|TRBV5-4|15|TRBJ1-1|TRBD1
CASSSPGTGGAEAFF
TGTGCCAGCAGCTCACCAGGGACAGGGGGCGCTGAAGCTTTCTTT
>few|TRBV5-6|14|TRBJ1-3|.
CASTKPHPGNTIYF
TGTGCCAGCACCAAGCCGCACCCTGGAAACACCATATATTTT
>.|TRBV6-5|15|TRBJ1-5|.
CASRGGGGMNQPQHF
TGTGCCAGCAGGGGAGGTGGAGGGATGAATCAGCCCCAGCATTTT
>.|TRBV4-2|15|TRBJ1-1|.
CASSPGDLRGTEAFF
TGTGCCAGCAGCCCGGGGGACCTCCGGGGCACTGAAGCTTTCTTT
>.|TRBV30|14|TRBJ2-5|TRBD1
CAWTKRQGVETQYF
TGTGCCTGGACAAAGAGACAGGGGGTTGAGACCCAGTACTTC